This T cell receptor beta chain was retrieved from a study of shared clonotypes between healthy human individuals (dated by TCRdb to the early 2020s). Describing the broader study: Three men and a couple of women, aged 18 to 49 years, made up the cohort. Each donor's leukapheresis produced roughly between roughly 0.85 and 9.5 billion PBMCs. To estimate repertoire size and how much clonotypes are shared between individuals, the study performed deep sequencing of blood TCR repertoires from about five healthy adults. To increase sequencing depth and limit assay-specific biases, TCR repertoire library preparation and sequencing were carried out by different laboratories using diverse techniques. For each donor, CD4 naive and CD4 memory were each given three plates, CD8 naive was given two plates, and CD8 memory was given one plate.

Using the deep immunoSEQ assay, TCR CDR3 regions were amplified from genomic DNA by multiplex PCR. Extracted genomic DNA from each cell subset was spread evenly across all wells of several immunoSEQ 96-well plates, with each plate serving as a replicate. For sorted subsets, about 200 ng genomic DNA, equal to about 30,000 T cell genomes, was loaded into each replicate PCR. Purified libraries were measured with a Qubit 3.0 fluorometer, size-checked on a Bioanalyzer 2100, and measured again with the KAPA Library Quantification kit. A separate single-read 150-cycle Illumina NextSeq 550 flow cell was used to sequence each immunoSEQ 96-well plate. The authors' pipeline ran thus. Because the immunoSEQ output held only junctional sequences and lacked quality scores, the filtering could not match the filtering applied to full-length reads. To assign V/J genes and CDR3, sequences were annotated against IMGT germline references using PyIR, a Python wrapper for IgBLAST v1.9. Reads with weak V/J assignments (E-value above 1e-6), missing CDR3, stop codons, out-of-frame junctions, or ambiguous translated residues were removed. V3J clonotypes were defined by identical inferred V gene, J gene, and CDR3 amino acid sequence. To compute the percentage overlap between repertoires, the number of shared unique clonotypes was divided by the size of the smaller repertoire. RTK rarefaction, the Chao1 estimator, and Recon v2.1 estimates of unobserved clonotypes were used to assess repertoire richness. Generation probabilities for all TCRbeta clonotypes obtained by the gDNA method from a handful of donors were computed using OLGA. What TCRdb holds here is the immuneACCESS table cut down to in-frame rearrangements. Part of the clones is not present; checked against another copy, under half of the missing clones reflect an unresolved V gene, and the others are unexplained. Clone size and V and J calls were adopted from that table, with D and trimming inferred from the DNA. The sample table contains a few million clones; only one count was recorded for roughly 93% of them. The ten biggest clones cover 0.35% to 0.5% of the sample.

The CDR3 measures 19 amino acids from cysteine to phenylalanine. Only the CDR3 DNA is retained, 57 bases long and in frame from the first base. For this chain, trimming is 4 bases at the V end and 6 bases at the J end, and the number of junction bases without a gene match is 21. CDR1 and CDR2 were assigned from the germline V gene (reference sequence) as SGHKS and YYEKEE. Donors were healthy HIV-negative adults with no recently reported acute infections or vaccinations. Only Caucasian adults living in Nashville, Tennessee, USA were represented among the donors. CD4+ T cells were enriched through magnetic negative selection, after which naive cells were positively selected on CD45RA and the remaining negative fraction served as the memory subset. Blood was collected by leukapheresis, and PBMCs were isolated by Ficoll-Histopaque density gradient centrifugation and then cryopreserved in liquid nitrogen vapor phase. Analytical flow cytometry was used to check the purity and quantity of each magnetically sorted T cell population. Each sorted fraction had its genomic DNA isolated and then quantified by UV absorbance on a Nanodrop 2000c.

Points on this clone: Its antigen remains undetermined. No much larger clonotype is one base removed from it; base qualities were not supplied.

General findings and caveats noted by the study authors: Because the study included a small number of donors, the genetic and exposure-history diversity represented was limited. Clonotypes shared by all four sorted-subset donors showed higher generation probabilities than non-shared clonotypes. Incomplete sequencing was indicated by rarefaction of sorted-subset datasets, despite the large sequencing depth. Sampling was limited to blood, and TCR repertoires in tissue likely differ from TCR repertoires in blood. Across a few donors, about 5.2% of naive CD4, over 3% of naive CD8, 2.3% of memory CD4, and approximately 0.42% of memory CD8 clonotypes were shared. Pairwise subsampling indicated that sequencing depth was expected to affect the degree of clonotype sharing among donors. Naive subsets generally had larger estimated clonotype richness than memory subsets did.

Specimen: naive CD4+ T cells from PBMCs. The sample's cell subset or site label, in plain terms: CD45RA+ positively selected. This receptor was obtained from a man younger than 35 in good health. Some clones in this sample may be carry-over from other donors' samples. The sequence joins TRBV5-5 to TRBJ1-4, and 7 bases in between align with TRBD1. The CDR3 region reads CASSPSQPRTGRDHEKLFF. The nucleotide sequence reads as follows: TGTGCCAGCAGCCCCTCTCAGCCCCGGACAGGTCGCGATCATGAAAAACTGTTTTTT. With all but the CDR3 taken from the reference TRBV5-5 and TRBJ1-4 genes, the full variable domain is: DAGVTQSPTHLIKTRGQQVTLRCSPISGHKSVSWYQQVLGQGPQFIFQYYEKEERGRGNFPDRFSARQFPNYSSELNVNALLLGDSALYLCASSPSQPRTGRDHEKLFFGSGTQLSVL.